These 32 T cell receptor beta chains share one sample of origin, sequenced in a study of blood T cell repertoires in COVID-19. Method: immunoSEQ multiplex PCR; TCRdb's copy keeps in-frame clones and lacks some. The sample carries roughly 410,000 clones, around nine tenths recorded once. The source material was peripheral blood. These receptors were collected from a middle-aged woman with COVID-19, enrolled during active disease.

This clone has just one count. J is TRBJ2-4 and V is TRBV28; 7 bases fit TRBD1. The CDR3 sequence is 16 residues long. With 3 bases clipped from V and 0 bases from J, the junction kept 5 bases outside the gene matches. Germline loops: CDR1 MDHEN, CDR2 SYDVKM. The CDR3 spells CASSFGTVVAKNIQYF. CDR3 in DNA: TGTGCCAGCAGTTTTGGGACAGTCGTAGCCAAAAACATTCAGTACTTC.

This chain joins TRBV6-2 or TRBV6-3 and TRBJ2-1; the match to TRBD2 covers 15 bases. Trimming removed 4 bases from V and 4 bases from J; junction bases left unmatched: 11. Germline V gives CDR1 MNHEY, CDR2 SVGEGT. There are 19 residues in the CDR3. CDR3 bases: TGTGCCAGCAGTTCCCTACCGGGACTAGCGGGAGGAAGGTACAATGAGCAGTTCTTC. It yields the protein CASSSLPGLAGGRYNEQFF.

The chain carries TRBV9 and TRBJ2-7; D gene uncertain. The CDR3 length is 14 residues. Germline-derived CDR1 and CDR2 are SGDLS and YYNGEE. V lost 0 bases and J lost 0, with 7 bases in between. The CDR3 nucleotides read TGTGCCAGCAGCGTAGTTTATTCCTCCTACGAGCAGTACTTC. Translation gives CASSVVYSSYEQYF.

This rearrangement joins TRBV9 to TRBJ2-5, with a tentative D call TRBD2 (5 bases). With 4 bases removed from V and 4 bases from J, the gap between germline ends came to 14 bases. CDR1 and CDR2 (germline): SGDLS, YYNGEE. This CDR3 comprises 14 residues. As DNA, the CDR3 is TGTGCCAGCAGCCCCCTCGGGGTGGGAGAGACCCAGTACTTC. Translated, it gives CASSPLGVGETQYF.

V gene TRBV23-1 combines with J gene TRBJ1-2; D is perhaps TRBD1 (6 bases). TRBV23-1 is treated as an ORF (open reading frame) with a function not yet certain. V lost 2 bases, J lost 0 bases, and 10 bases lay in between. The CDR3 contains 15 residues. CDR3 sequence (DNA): TGCGCCAGCAGTCAAGACAGGATGACTAACTATGGCTACACCTTC. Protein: CASSQDRMTNYGYTF.

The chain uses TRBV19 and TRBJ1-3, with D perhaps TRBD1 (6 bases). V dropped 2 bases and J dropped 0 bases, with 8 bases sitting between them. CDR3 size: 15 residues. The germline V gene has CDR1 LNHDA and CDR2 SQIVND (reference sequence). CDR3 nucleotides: TGTGCCAGTAGTATACAGGGGCTCTCTGGAAACACCATATATTTT. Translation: CASSIQGLSGNTIYF.

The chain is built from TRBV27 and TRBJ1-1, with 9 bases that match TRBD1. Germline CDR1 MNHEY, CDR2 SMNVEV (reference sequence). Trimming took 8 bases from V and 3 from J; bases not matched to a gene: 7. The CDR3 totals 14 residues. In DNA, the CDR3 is TGTGCCAGCTTGCACAGGGGGCGGTACACTGAAGCTTTCTTT. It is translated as CASLHRGRYTEAFF.

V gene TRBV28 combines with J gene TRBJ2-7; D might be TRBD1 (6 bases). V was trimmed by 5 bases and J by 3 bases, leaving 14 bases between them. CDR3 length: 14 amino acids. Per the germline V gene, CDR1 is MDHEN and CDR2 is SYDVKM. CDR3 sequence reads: CASSSRDTDYEQYF. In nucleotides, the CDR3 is TGTGCCAGCAGTAGCCGGGACACGGACTACGAGCAGTACTTC.

The CDR3 sequence is CASRGGATNEKLFF. The CDR3 DNA reads as TGTGCCAGCAGGGGAGGGGCAACTAATGAAAAACTGTTTTTT. The chain uses TRBV7-3 and TRBJ1-4, with a tentative D call TRBD1 (5 bases). Trimming removed 6 bases from V and 0 bases from J, with 8 bases in between. This CDR3 is 14 amino acids long. The germline V gene encodes CDR1 SGHTA and CDR2 FQGTGA.

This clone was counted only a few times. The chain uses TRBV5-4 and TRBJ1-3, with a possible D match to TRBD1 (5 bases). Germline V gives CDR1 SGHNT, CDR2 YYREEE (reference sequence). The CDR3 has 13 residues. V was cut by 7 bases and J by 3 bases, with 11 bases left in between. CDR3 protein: CASRGSGGNTIYF. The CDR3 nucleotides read TGTGCCAGCCGGGGGTCAGGTGGAAACACCATATATTTT.

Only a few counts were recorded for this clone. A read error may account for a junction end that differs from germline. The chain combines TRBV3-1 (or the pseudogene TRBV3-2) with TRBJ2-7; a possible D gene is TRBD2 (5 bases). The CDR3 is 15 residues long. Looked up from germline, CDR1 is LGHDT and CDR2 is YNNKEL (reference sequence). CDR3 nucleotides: TGTGCCAGCAGCCAAGCCAAGCCTAGCTCCCACGAGCAGTACTTC. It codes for CASSQAKPSSHEQYF.

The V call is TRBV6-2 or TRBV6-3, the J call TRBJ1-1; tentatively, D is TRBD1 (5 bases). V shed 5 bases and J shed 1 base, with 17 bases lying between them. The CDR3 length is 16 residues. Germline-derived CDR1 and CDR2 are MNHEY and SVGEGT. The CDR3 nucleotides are TGTGCCAGCAGTAACCGACCTGGCGGGGGGAACACTGAAGCTTTCTTT. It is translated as CASSNRPGGGNTEAFF.

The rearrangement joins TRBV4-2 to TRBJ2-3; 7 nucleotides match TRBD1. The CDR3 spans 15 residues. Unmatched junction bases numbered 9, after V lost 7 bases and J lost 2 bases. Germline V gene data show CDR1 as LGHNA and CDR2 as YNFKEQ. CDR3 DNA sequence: TGTGCCAGCACTATGGGACAGTCTTACACAGATACGCAGTATTTT. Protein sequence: CASTMGQSYTDTQYF.

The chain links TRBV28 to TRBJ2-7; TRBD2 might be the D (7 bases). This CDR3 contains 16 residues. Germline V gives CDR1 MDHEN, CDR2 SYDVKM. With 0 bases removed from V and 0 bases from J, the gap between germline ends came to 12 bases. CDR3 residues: CASSLWGAGASYEQYF. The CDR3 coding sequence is TGTGCCAGCAGTTTATGGGGGGCGGGAGCCTCCTACGAGCAGTACTTC.

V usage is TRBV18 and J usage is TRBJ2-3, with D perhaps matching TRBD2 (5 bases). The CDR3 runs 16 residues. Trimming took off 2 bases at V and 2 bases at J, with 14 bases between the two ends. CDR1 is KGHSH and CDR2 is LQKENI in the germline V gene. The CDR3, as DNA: TGTGCCAGCTCACCATTTGGTCGGGGTTACACAGATACGCAGTATTTT. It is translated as CASSPFGRGYTDTQYF.

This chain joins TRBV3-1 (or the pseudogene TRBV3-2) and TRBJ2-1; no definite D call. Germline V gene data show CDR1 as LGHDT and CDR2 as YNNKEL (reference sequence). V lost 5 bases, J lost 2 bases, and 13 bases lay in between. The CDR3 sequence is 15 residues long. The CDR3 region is CASSTAESAYNEQFF. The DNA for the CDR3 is TGTGCCAGCAGCACGGCGGAATCGGCCTACAATGAGCAGTTCTTC.

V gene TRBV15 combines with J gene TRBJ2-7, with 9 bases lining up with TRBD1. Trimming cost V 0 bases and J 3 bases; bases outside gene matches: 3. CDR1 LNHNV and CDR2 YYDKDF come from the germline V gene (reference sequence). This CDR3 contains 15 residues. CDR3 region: CATSREDRGIYEQYF. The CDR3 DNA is TGTGCCACCAGCAGAGAGGACAGGGGCATCTACGAGCAGTACTTC. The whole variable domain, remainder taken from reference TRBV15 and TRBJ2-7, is DAMVIQNPRYQVTQFGKPVTLSCSQTLNHNVMYWYQQKSSQAPKLLFHYYDKDFNNEADTPDNFQSRRPNTSFCFLDIRSPGLGDTAMYLCATSREDRGIYEQYFGPGTRLTVT.

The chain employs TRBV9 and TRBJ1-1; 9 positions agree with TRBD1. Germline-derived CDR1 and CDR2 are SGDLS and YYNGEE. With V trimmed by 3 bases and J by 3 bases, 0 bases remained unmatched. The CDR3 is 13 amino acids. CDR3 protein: CASSGTGDTEAFF. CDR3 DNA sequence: TGTGCCAGCAGCGGGACAGGGGACACTGAAGCTTTCTTT.

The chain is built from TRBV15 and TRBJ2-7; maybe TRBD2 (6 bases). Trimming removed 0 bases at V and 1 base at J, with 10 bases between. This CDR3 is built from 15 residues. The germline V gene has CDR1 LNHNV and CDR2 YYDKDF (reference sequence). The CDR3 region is CATSRELAQSYEQYF. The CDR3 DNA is TGTGCCACCAGCAGAGAGCTAGCGCAGTCCTACGAGCAGTACTTC.

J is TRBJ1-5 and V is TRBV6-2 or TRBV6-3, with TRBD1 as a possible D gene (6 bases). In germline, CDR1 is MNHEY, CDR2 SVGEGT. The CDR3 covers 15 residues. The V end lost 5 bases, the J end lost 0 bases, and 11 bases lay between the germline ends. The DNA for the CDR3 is TGTGCCAGCAGTCCCAGACAGGATAGCAATCAGCCCCAGCATTTT. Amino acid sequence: CASSPRQDSNQPQHF.

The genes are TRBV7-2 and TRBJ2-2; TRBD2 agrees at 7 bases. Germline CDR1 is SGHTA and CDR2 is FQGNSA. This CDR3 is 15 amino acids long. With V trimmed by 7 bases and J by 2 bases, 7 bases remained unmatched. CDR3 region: CASTVGGPNTGELFF. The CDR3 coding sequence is TGTGCCAGCACCGTGGGAGGGCCTAACACCGGGGAGCTGTTTTTT. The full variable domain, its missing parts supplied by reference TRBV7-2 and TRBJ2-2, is GAGVSQSPSNKVTEKGKDVELRCDPISGHTALYWYRQSLGQGLEFLIYFQGNSAPDKSGLPSDRFSAERTGGSVSTLTIQRTQQEDSAVYLCASTVGGPNTGELFFGEGSRLTVL.

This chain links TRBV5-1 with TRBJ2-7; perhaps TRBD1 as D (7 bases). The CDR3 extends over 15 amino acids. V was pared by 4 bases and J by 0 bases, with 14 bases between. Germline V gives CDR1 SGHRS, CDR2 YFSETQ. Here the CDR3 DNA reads TGCGCCAGCAGCGAGGAGGGACAGAACTCCTACGAGCAGTACTTC. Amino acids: CASSEEGQNSYEQYF.

The CDR3: CASEGDRAAFF. As DNA, the CDR3 is TGTGCCAGCGAAGGCGACAGGGCGGCTTTCTTT. The rearrangement links TRBV7-9 to TRBJ1-1; 7 bases match TRBD1. This CDR3 is built from 11 residues. Germline assignment: CDR1 SEHNR and CDR2 FQNEAQ (reference sequence). V lost 8 bases to trimming and J lost 11 bases; unmatched junction nucleotides: 8.

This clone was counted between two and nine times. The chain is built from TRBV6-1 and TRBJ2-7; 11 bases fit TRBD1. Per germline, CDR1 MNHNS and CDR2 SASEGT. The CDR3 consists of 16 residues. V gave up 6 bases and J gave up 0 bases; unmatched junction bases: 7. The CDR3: CASREPGTGGSYEQYF. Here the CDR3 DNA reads TGTGCCAGCAGGGAACCGGGGACAGGGGGCTCCTACGAGCAGTACTTC.

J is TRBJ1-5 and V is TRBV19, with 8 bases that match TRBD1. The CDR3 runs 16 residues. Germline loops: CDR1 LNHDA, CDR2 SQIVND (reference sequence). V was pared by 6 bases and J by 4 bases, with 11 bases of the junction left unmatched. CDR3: CASRDSPTGANQPQHF. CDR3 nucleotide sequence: TGTGCCAGTAGGGACTCCCCGACAGGGGCAAATCAGCCCCAGCATTTT.

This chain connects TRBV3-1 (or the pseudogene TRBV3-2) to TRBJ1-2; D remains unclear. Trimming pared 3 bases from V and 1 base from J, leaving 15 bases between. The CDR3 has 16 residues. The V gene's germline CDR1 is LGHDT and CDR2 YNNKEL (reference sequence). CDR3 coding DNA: TGTGCCAGCAGCCACGACCGGGGAGGACTTAACTATGGCTACACCTTC. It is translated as CASSHDRGGLNYGYTF.

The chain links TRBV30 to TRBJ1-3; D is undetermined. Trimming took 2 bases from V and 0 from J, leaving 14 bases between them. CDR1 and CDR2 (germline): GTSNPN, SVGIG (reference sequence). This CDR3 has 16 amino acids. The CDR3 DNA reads TGTGCCTGGAGTCACGGTCCTCAAAGCTCTGGAAACACCATATATTTT. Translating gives CAWSHGPQSSGNTIYF.

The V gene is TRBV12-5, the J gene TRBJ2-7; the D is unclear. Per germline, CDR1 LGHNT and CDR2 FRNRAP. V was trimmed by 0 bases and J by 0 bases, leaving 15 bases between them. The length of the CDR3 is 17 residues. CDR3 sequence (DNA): TGTGCTAGTGGTTTGGTACCTAGAGTTTTTAGCTCCTACGAGCAGTACTTC. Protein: CASGLVPRVFSSYEQYF.

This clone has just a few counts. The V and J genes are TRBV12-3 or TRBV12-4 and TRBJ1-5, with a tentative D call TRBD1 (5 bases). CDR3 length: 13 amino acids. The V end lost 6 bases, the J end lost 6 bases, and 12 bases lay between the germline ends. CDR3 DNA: TGTGCCAGCAGCCAAGGGGAAGGTCAGCCCCAGCATTTT. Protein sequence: CASSQGEGQPQHF.

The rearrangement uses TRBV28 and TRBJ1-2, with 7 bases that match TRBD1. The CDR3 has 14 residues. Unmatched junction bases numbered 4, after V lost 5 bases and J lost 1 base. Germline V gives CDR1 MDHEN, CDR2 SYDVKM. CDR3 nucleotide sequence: TGTGCCAGCAGTCTGACAGGGTTTAACTATGGCTACACCTTC. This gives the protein CASSLTGFNYGYTF.

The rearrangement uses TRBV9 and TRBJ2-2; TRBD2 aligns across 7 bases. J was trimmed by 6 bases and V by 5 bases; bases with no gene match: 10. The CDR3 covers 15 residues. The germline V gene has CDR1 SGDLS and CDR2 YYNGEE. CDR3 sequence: CASRAGAAGPGELFF. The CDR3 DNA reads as TGTGCCAGCAGGGCGGGAGCAGCGGGGCCCGGGGAGCTGTTTTTT.

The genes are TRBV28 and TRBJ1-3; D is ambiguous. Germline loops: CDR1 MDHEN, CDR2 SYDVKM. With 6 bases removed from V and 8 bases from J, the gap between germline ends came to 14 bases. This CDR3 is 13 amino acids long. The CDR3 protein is CASSQAREDTIYF. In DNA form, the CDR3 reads TGTGCCAGCAGCCAAGCACGGGAGGACACCATATATTTT.